Following are 25 T cell receptor beta chains from one sample sequenced in a study of spatial heterogeneity in lung cancer. TCRdb recomputed calls from the 5' RACE reads with MiXCR, one row per CDR3 protein. The sample lists about 2,800 distinct CDR3 sequences, 7% to 9% seen once, with over 20% in the top ten. Specified time point: sample taken at primary tumor resection. Source: normal lung tissue next to the tumor, taken at surgery. The source is a male donor with early-stage non-small cell lung cancer.

The table lists this clonotype with many counts. The chain joins TRBV27 to TRBJ2-1, with a weak D call TRBD2 (6 bases). Germline V gene data show CDR1 as MNHEY and CDR2 as SMNVEV (reference sequence). CDR3 length: 16 amino acids. V was shortened by 7 bases and J by 6 bases, with 22 bases between the two germline ends. CDR3 bases: TGTGCCAGCATGCAACCGGAGGGCCTTTACGGCAATGAGCAGTTCTTC. Its translation is CASMQPEGLYGNEQFF.

This clonotype ranks as medium-sized. CDR3 sequence reads: CASSIAEERQPQHF. As DNA, the CDR3 is TGTGCCAGTAGTATAGCGGAGGAGCGCCAGCCCCAGCATTTT. V and J are TRBV19 and TRBJ1-5; the D is unclear. The germline CDR1 and CDR2 sequences are LNHDA and SQIVND (reference sequence). Trimming shortened V by 1 base and J by 7 bases, and 11 bases separated the two germline ends. CDR3 size: 14 residues.

The J gene is TRBJ2-1, the V gene TRBV4-1; D perhaps matches TRBD2 (5 bases). Trimming removed 0 bases at V and 6 bases at J, with 18 bases between. CDR1 is MGHRA, CDR2 YSYEKL, per germline. This CDR3 spans 17 amino acids. CDR3 protein: CASSQDDGVWASNEQFF. CDR3 coding DNA: TGCGCCAGCAGCCAAGATGACGGGGTGTGGGCTAGCAATGAGCAGTTCTTC.

There are many counts of this clonotype. The chain recombines TRBV24-1 with TRBJ2-1; D remains unclear. V was clipped by 5 bases and J by 8 bases, with 9 bases between them. The CDR3 has 12 amino acids. Germline V gene sequence: CDR1 KGHDR, CDR2 SFDVKD. DNA of the CDR3: TGTGCCACCAGTGCTTCGGGCCATGAGCAGTTCTTC. Translated: CATSASGHEQFF.

This clonotype is deemed medium-sized. V and J are TRBV6-5 and TRBJ2-7, with TRBD2 identical over 13 bases. Germline V gives CDR1 MNHEY, CDR2 SVGAGI. The V and J ends lost 7 bases and 6 bases, in that order; junction bases with no gene match: 6. The CDR3 is made up of 14 amino acids. CDR3 sequence (DNA): TGTGCCAGCAAACGCGGACTAGCGGGAGCCGAGCAGTACTTC. It encodes CASKRGLAGAEQYF.

Only a few counts were recorded for this clonotype. The chain links TRBV7-2 to TRBJ2-5; the D gene is possibly TRBD1 (5 bases). CDR3 size: 14 residues. The germline V gene has CDR1 SGHTA and CDR2 FQGNSA. V lost 5 bases to trimming and J lost 2 bases, with 12 bases between them. CDR3 in DNA: TGTGCCAGCAGCGCCCTGGGGCTTCAAGAGACCCAGTACTTC. This gives the protein CASSALGLQETQYF.

This chain joins TRBV20-1 and TRBJ2-7, with D perhaps matching TRBD1 (5 bases). Germline loops: CDR1 DFQATT, CDR2 SNEGSKA (reference sequence). V lost 2 bases, J lost 0 bases, and 11 bases lay in between. The length of the CDR3 is 14 residues. In nucleotides, the CDR3 is TGCAGTGCTAGACCCACTACAGGCTCCTACGAGCAGTACTTC. Its protein product is CSARPTTGSYEQYF.

The chain employs TRBV5-4 and TRBJ2-5; unclear D gene. In germline, CDR1 is SGHNT, CDR2 YYREEE (reference sequence). With 0 bases removed from V and 1 base from J, the gap between germline ends came to 4 bases. CDR3 length: 13 residues. This CDR3 reads CASSLVGQETQYF. The CDR3 DNA is TGTGCCAGCAGCTTGGTGGGCCAAGAGACCCAGTACTTC.

This clonotype was seen repeatedly, ten times or more. The chain combines TRBV29-1 with TRBJ2-5; TRBD2 matches 9 bases. Germline CDR1 reads SQVTM; CDR2 reads ANQGSEA. CDR3 size: 13 residues. J was trimmed by 0 bases and V by 8 bases; bases with no gene match: 4. The CDR3 loop is CSSLAGYQETQYF. The CDR3 DNA is TGCAGCTCTCTAGCGGGATACCAAGAGACCCAGTACTTC.

This clonotype is categorized as medium-sized. The chain recombines TRBV7-7 with TRBJ2-5, with D possibly being TRBD1 (5 bases). Germline V gene data show CDR1 as SSHAT and CDR2 as FNYEAQ (reference sequence). The V gene lost 5 bases and the J gene lost 2 bases, with 9 bases spanning the gap. CDR3 length: 13 residues. This chain's CDR3 is CASSRTLQETQYF. The CDR3 DNA reads TGTGCCAGCAGCCGGACACTTCAAGAGACCCAGTACTTC.

This clonotype was counted ten times or more. The rearrangement joins TRBV10-3 to TRBJ2-7; TRBD1 matches at 9 bases. Per the germline V gene, CDR1 is ENHRY and CDR2 is SYGVKD. V lost 7 bases, J lost 7 bases, and 8 bases stayed unmatched. This CDR3 is built from 13 residues. The CDR3 sequence: CAITGTGIGEQYF. The DNA for the CDR3 is TGTGCCATCACCGGGACAGGGATAGGGGAGCAGTACTTC.

The chain joins TRBV28 to TRBJ1-1, with a weak D call TRBD1 (6 bases). Germline V gives CDR1 MDHEN, CDR2 SYDVKM. V was pared by 4 bases and J by 6 bases, with 9 bases between. The CDR3 length is 12 residues. The CDR3 region has the DNA TGTGCCAGCAGTTGGGGGCAGGCTGAAGCTTTCTTT. As protein: CASSWGQAEAFF.

This chain links TRBV29-1 with TRBJ2-3; D is perhaps TRBD2 (6 bases). Germline CDR1 is SQVTM and CDR2 is ANQGSEA. V dropped 3 bases and J dropped 2 bases, with 15 bases sitting between them. This CDR3 spans 15 amino acids. The DNA for the CDR3 is TGCAGCGTTGATGGGGGGAGGCTCGCCACAGATACGCAGTATTTT. Amino acids: CSVDGGRLATDTQYF.

This clonotype counts as medium-sized (0.01 to 0.1%). V is TRBV20-1 and J is TRBJ1-2; no clear D. The CDR3 has 12 residues. The ends were cut back, 8 bases at V and 0 bases at J, with 10 bases in the middle. Germline lookup yields CDR1 DFQATT and CDR2 SNEGSKA (reference sequence). The CDR3 protein is CSTTGANYGYTF. As DNA, the CDR3 is TGCAGTACGACTGGGGCTAACTATGGCTACACCTTC.

This clonotype was seen at least ten times. V and J are TRBV4-2 and TRBJ2-3; possible D gene TRBD1, 6 bases. The CDR3 length is 15 residues. The V end lost 0 bases, the J end lost 5 bases, and 12 bases lay between the germline ends. CDR1 and CDR2 (germline): LGHNA, YNFKEQ. CDR3 in amino acids: CASSQDLAGEDTQYF. Here the CDR3 DNA reads TGTGCCAGCAGCCAAGATTTGGCAGGGGAAGATACGCAGTATTTT.

This clonotype is labeled as medium-sized (0.01 to 0.1%). The V and J genes are TRBV29-1 and TRBJ1-2; D may be TRBD1 (6 bases). V gave up 3 bases and J gave up 2 bases, with 16 bases separating them. Germline assignment: CDR1 SQVTM and CDR2 ANQGSEA. This CDR3 is 15 amino acids long. The CDR3 sequence: CSVEESRGGNYGYTF. The CDR3 DNA reads TGCAGCGTTGAGGAAAGCAGGGGCGGGAACTATGGCTACACCTTC.

Relative to its sample, this clonotype is medium-sized. The V gene is TRBV28, the J gene TRBJ2-4, with 8 bases lining up with TRBD1. The CDR3 is made up of 11 amino acids. The J segment lost 8 bases and the V segment lost 8 bases, leaving 2 bases of the junction unmatched. In germline, CDR1 is MDHEN, CDR2 SYDVKM. Here the CDR3 reads CASDRGDIQYF. CDR3 sequence (DNA): TGTGCCAGCGACAGGGGAGACATTCAGTACTTC.

This clonotype qualifies as medium-sized. The genes are TRBV11-3 and TRBJ2-2; 11 bases fit TRBD2. CDR3 length equals 16 residues. Germline V gene sequence: CDR1 SGHNT, CDR2 YENEEA. J was trimmed by 2 bases and V by 2 bases; bases with no gene match: 1. The CDR3 here is CASSLRLAGNTGELFF. The CDR3 DNA reads as TGTGCCAGCAGCTTACGACTAGCGGGAAACACCGGGGAGCTGTTTTTT.

This clonotype was seen at least ten times. The chain has TRBV7-2 and TRBJ1-5; TRBD1 is a possible D gene (6 bases). Deletions cut 0 bases from V and 6 bases from J, with 12 bases between. The CDR3 runs to 15 residues. CDR1 and CDR2 (germline): SGHTA, FQGNSA. The DNA of the CDR3 is TGTGCCAGCAGCTTAGCTACAGGGTCGGGTCAGCCCCAGCATTTT. It encodes CASSLATGSGQPQHF.

This clonotype occurred a few times. The V gene is TRBV20-1, the J gene TRBJ2-1; possibly TRBD2 for D (5 bases). The germline gives CDR1 DFQATT, CDR2 SNEGSKA (reference sequence). The CDR3 is 18 amino acids. V was trimmed by 4 bases and J by 2 bases, leaving 24 bases between them. CDR3 DNA sequence: TGCAGTGCTAAACCAGATCCCGGGAAAGAGGTCCCCTACAATGAGCAGTTCTTC. Translation gives CSAKPDPGKEVPYNEQFF.

This clonotype was observed at least ten times. This chain connects TRBV18 to TRBJ1-5; TRBD1 matches 8 bases. Germline V gene lookup returns CDR1 KGHSH and CDR2 LQKENI. This CDR3 is built from 17 residues. J was trimmed by 1 base and V by 1 base; bases with no gene match: 6. The CDR3 DNA is TGTGCCAGCTCACCACGGCAGGGGGCTGGGAGCAATCAGCCCCAGCATTTT. It yields the protein CASSPRQGAGSNQPQHF.

This clonotype was counted many times. This chain links TRBV29-1 with TRBJ2-7; 8 bases map to TRBD2. This CDR3 is 13 amino acids long. With V trimmed by 4 bases and J by 3 bases, 5 bases remained unmatched. CDR1 is SQVTM and CDR2 is ANQGSEA in the germline V gene. CDR3: CSVVSSGSYEQYF. The DNA of the CDR3 is TGCAGCGTTGTTTCAAGCGGGAGCTACGAGCAGTACTTC.

This clonotype was seen at least ten times. The rearrangement links TRBV20-1 to TRBJ2-1; D call uncertain. Germline assignment: CDR1 DFQATT and CDR2 SNEGSKA (reference sequence). The CDR3 runs to 14 residues. The ends were cut back, 2 bases at V and 3 bases at J, with 11 bases in the middle. The CDR3 region is CSARWETYYNEQFF. The CDR3 DNA is TGCAGTGCTAGATGGGAAACTTACTACAATGAGCAGTTCTTC.

This clonotype is medium-sized by share. This chain joins TRBV27 and TRBJ2-7; 11 bases agree with TRBD1. J was trimmed by 2 bases and V by 5 bases; bases with no gene match: 2. The length of the CDR3 is 14 residues. Germline V gene lookup returns CDR1 MNHEY and CDR2 SMNVEV (reference sequence). CDR3 protein: CASSLDRGPYEQYF. The CDR3 DNA is TGTGCCAGCAGTCTGGACAGGGGGCCCTACGAGCAGTACTTC.

Turning to this clonotype: Since a much larger clone is just one base distant, this may be a read error. The chain employs TRBV2 and TRBJ2-5; D is uncertain. Germline-derived CDR1 and CDR2 are SNHLY and FYNNEI. The CDR3 extends over 11 amino acids. The V end lost 10 bases, the J end lost 5 bases, and 11 bases lay between the germline ends. The CDR3 protein is CANRRQETQYF. CDR3 in DNA: TGTGCCAACAGACGCCAGGAGACCCAGTACTTC.